The T cell receptor beta chain under discussion was sequenced for a study of blood T cell repertoires in COVID-19. There are many counts of this clone. The assay was immunoSEQ multiplex PCR, and TCRdb's table has in-frame clones only and misses some. The sample lists 210,000 or so clones; 84% were seen once. The sequence was obtained from a woman aged 80 or over with COVID-19, enrolled during active disease. Sequenced sample: peripheral blood.

The CDR3 protein is CASSLGYRKVETQYF. CDR3 nucleotides: TGTGCCAGCAGCTTAGGGTACAGGAAAGTGGAGACCCAGTACTTC. The V call is TRBV7-9, the J call TRBJ2-5; weak D call: TRBD1 (5 bases). In germline, CDR1 is SEHNR, CDR2 FQNEAQ (reference sequence). This CDR3 is built from 15 residues. V gave up 1 base and J gave up 5 bases, with 14 bases separating them.